The 5 T cell receptor beta chains reported below all come from one sample, sequenced in a study of graft-versus-host responses after intestinal transplantation. Clones were read by immunoSEQ multiplex PCR, and TCRdb kept only the in-frame ones, dropping some. Of roughly 10,000 clones listed, under 40% are singletons. The input for sequencing was alloreactive CD4+ T cells from a mixed lymphocyte reaction culture, taken before transplantation. Subset meaning: CFSE-low proliferating T cells sorted from approximately 6-day pre-transplant mixed lymphocyte reaction (GvH or HvG direction). These receptors were obtained from a human patient who was an organ donor for intestinal transplantation.

J is TRBJ2-1 and V is TRBV5-1, with 13 bases that match TRBD2. J gave up 8 bases and V 5 bases, and 7 bases lay outside the gene matches. The CDR3 is made up of 15 amino acids. The V gene's germline CDR1 is SGHRS and CDR2 YFSETQ. CDR3 in amino acids: CASRVGTSGVDEQFF. As DNA, the CDR3 is TGCGCCAGCAGGGTAGGGACTAGCGGGGTCGATGAGCAGTTCTTC.

The chain has TRBV6-5 and TRBJ2-1; tentatively, D is TRBD1 (5 bases). Germline CDR1 and CDR2: MNHEY and SVGAGI. This CDR3 is built from 15 residues. The germline V and J ends were trimmed by 7 bases and 6 bases, with 19 bases remaining between them. The CDR3, as DNA: TGTGCCAGCACCGCAAGGCAGGGCAGGGCCAATGAGCAGTTCTTC. It specifies CASTARQGRANEQFF.

In this sample, this clone turned up a few times. The gene calls are TRBV5-4 and TRBJ2-3; D might be TRBD2 (6 bases). V was cut by 2 bases and J by 0 bases, with 7 bases left in between. CDR3 length: 14 residues. Germline V gene sequence: CDR1 SGHNT, CDR2 YYREEE (reference sequence). The CDR3 protein is CASSFGSSTDTQYF. The CDR3 DNA sequence: TGTGCCAGCAGCTTCGGGAGCAGCACAGATACGCAGTATTTT.

The genes are TRBV19 and TRBJ1-3, with 8 bases lining up with TRBD1. The V and J ends lost 5 bases and 3 bases, in that order; junction bases with no gene match: 0. The CDR3 spans 13 residues. Germline V lookup: CDR1 LNHDA, CDR2 SQIVND (reference sequence). CDR3 nucleotides: TGTGCCAGTAGTGGGACAGGTGGAAACACCATATATTTT. Amino acids: CASSGTGGNTIYF.

In its sample, this clone ranks as medium-sized. V is TRBV5-6 and J is TRBJ1-2, with TRBD1 matching over 9 bases. This CDR3 is built from 15 residues. Per germline, CDR1 SGHDT and CDR2 YYEEEE. V shed 0 bases, J shed 6 bases, and the junction held 6 bases outside the gene matches. The chain's CDR3 is CASSLGDRASNGYTF. The DNA for the CDR3 is TGTGCCAGCAGCTTGGGGGACAGGGCATCTAATGGCTACACCTTC.